What follows are 22 T cell receptor beta chains derived from one specimen sequenced in a study of cytomegalovirus exposure and HLA in healthy donors. A multiplex PCR was run with 60 Vbeta primers and 13 Jbeta primers. Sequencing used immunoSEQ multiplex PCR; TCRdb keeps in-frame clones, though not all of them. The data show about 110,000 clones, with around three quarters seen just once and around 3.1% held by the top ten. The sequencing sample was made of PBMCs. The source is a woman between 40 and 50 years old in good health and CMV-seronegative.

CDR3 DNA: TGCAGCGGAATCGGGGGGGGGCAAGAGACCCAGTACTTC. Translating it yields CSGIGGGQETQYF. This sequence joins TRBV29-1 and TRBJ2-5; TRBD2 matches 8 bases. The CDR3 covers 13 residues. CDR1 is SQVTM, CDR2 ANQGSEA, per germline. Losses at the gene ends were 7 bases for V and 2 bases for J; bases not matched to a gene: 6.

The DNA for the CDR3 is TGTGCCAGCAGCCGCAGGACAGGGATAGGGGGTAACTATGGCTACACCTTC. Its protein is CASSRRTGIGGNYGYTF. The rearrangement links TRBV13 to TRBJ1-2, with 8 bases that match TRBD1. V trimming: 5 bases; J trimming: 1 base; junction bases outside the gene matches: 12. Germline CDR1 reads PRHDT; CDR2 reads FYEKMQ (reference sequence). CDR3 length: 17 amino acids.

J is TRBJ2-7 and V is TRBV4-2; D is unresolved. Germline loops: CDR1 LGHNA, CDR2 YNFKEQ. The V end lost 3 bases, the J end lost 3 bases, and 9 bases lay between the germline ends. The CDR3 sequence is 13 residues long. CDR3: CASSQSNFYEQYF. CDR3 nucleotide sequence: TGTGCCAGCAGCCAGTCCAACTTCTACGAGCAGTACTTC.

This sequence joins TRBV28 and TRBJ1-1, with a weak D call TRBD1 (5 bases). Trimming took off 10 bases at V and 7 bases at J, with 22 bases between the two ends. Germline loops: CDR1 MDHEN, CDR2 SYDVKM. CDR3 length equals 14 residues. CDR3 amino acids: CAITRWRGGSEAFF. CDR3 sequence (DNA): TGTGCCATCACCAGGTGGAGGGGCGGGAGTGAAGCTTTCTTT.

This clone was seen a few times. The chain employs TRBV6-5 and TRBJ1-5, with D hard to call. The V and J ends lost 0 bases and 7 bases respectively, with 13 bases between them. Germline values: CDR1 MNHEY, CDR2 SVGAGI. This CDR3 spans 15 amino acids. CDR3 nucleotides: TGTGCCAGCAGTTACTCGGCGGGTTGGCTACAGCCCCAGCATTTT. Translated: CASSYSAGWLQPQHF.

The genes are TRBV19 and TRBJ2-1; 11 bases are shared with TRBD2. Germline CDR1 reads LNHDA; CDR2 reads SQIVND (reference sequence). Trimming took 7 bases from V and 7 from J; bases not matched to a gene: 6. The CDR3 consists of 14 residues. DNA for the CDR3: TGTGCCAGTACCACTAGCGGGAGAATGAATGAGCAGTTCTTC. Its protein is CASTTSGRMNEQFF.

The sample holds one count of this clone. V is TRBV5-1 and J is TRBJ1-1; D perhaps matches TRBD1 (6 bases). V lost 2 bases to trimming and J lost 1 base, with 18 bases between them. In germline, CDR1 is SGHRS, CDR2 YFSETQ. The CDR3 runs 17 residues. The CDR3 loop reads CASSFSGPGHGNTEAFF. Written as DNA, the CDR3 is TGCGCCAGCAGCTTCTCAGGCCCGGGACATGGGAACACTGAAGCTTTCTTT.

This clone was recorded once. The chain has TRBV28 and TRBJ2-1; the D gene is possibly TRBD1 (6 bases). Per the germline V gene, CDR1 is MDHEN and CDR2 is SYDVKM. CDR3 size: 16 residues. The V end lost 5 bases, the J end lost 4 bases, and 18 bases lay between the germline ends. This CDR3 reads CASSTPTGDKYNEQFF. In DNA form, the CDR3 reads TGTGCCAGCAGTACCCCGACAGGAGATAAATACAATGAGCAGTTCTTC.

This clone was found once. V and J are TRBV30 and TRBJ2-1; 7 nucleotides match TRBD1. Germline trimming cut 4 bases from V and 4 bases from J; bases unmatched to any gene: 7. CDR1 is GTSNPN and CDR2 is SVGIG in the germline V gene (reference sequence). There are 14 residues in the CDR3. The CDR3 spells CAWIRDRKYNEQFF. CDR3 sequence (DNA): TGTGCCTGGATTAGGGACAGAAAATACAATGAGCAGTTCTTC.

A remark on this clone: Here the CDR3 omits its conserved ending phenylalanine or tryptophan, so a read error is the likely source. The rearrangement links TRBV19 to TRBJ2-7; D gene unclear. The germline gives CDR1 LNHDA, CDR2 SQIVND (reference sequence). Trimming shortened V by 8 bases and J by 7 bases, and 9 bases separated the two germline ends. This CDR3 comprises 10 residues. The CDR3 nucleotides are TGTGCCAGTGACGGTGTGGAGCAGTACATC. Protein: CASDGVEQYI.

The chain couples TRBV30 to TRBJ1-6, with D hard to call. Trimming left V 5 bases short and J 7 bases short, with 12 bases between. CDR3 length: 13 amino acids. CDR1 and CDR2 (germline): GTSNPN, SVGIG (reference sequence). CDR3 amino acids: CAWGGGYNSPLHF. In DNA form, the CDR3 reads TGTGCCTGGGGCGGAGGGTACAATTCACCCCTCCACTTT. Full variable domain (remainder filled in from reference TRBV30 and TRBJ1-6): SQTIHQWPATLVQPVGSPLSLECTVEGTSNPNLYWYRQAAGRGLQLLFYSVGIGQISSEVPQNLSASRPQDRQFILSSKKLLLSDSGFYLCAWGGGYNSPLHFGNGTRLTVT.

The chain couples TRBV19 to TRBJ2-5; 7 bases line up with TRBD1. The CDR3 totals 11 residues. Germline loops: CDR1 LNHDA, CDR2 SQIVND (reference sequence). V lost 6 bases to trimming and J lost 5 bases; unmatched junction nucleotides: 0. CDR3 DNA sequence: TGTGCCAGTAGGACAGGGGAGACCCAGTACTTC. Protein: CASRTGETQYF.

This chain links TRBV6-1 with TRBJ2-5; the D gene is possibly TRBD2 (5 bases). V shed 4 bases and J shed 5 bases, with 8 bases lying between them. CDR1 and CDR2 (germline): MNHNS, SASEGT. This CDR3 contains 12 residues. The CDR3 region is CASSGGLETQYF. CDR3 bases: TGTGCCAGCAGTGGAGGGTTGGAGACCCAGTACTTC.

The V gene is TRBV11-2, the J gene TRBJ1-2, with 8 positions matching TRBD1. In germline, CDR1 is SGHAT, CDR2 FQNNGV. This CDR3 comprises 14 residues. V gave up 5 bases and J gave up 6 bases; unmatched junction bases: 8. CDR3 amino acids: CASSLRTGYNGYTF. The CDR3 region has the DNA TGTGCCAGCAGCCTCCGGACAGGGTACAATGGCTACACCTTC.

The genes are TRBV6-1 and TRBJ2-7, with D possibly matching TRBD2 (5 bases). There are 11 residues in the CDR3. The germline CDR1 and CDR2 sequences are MNHNS and SASEGT. V lost 3 bases and J 7 bases, leaving 7 bases between the germline ends. Written as DNA, the CDR3 is TGTGCCAGCAGTGAGTCGGGGGAGCAGTACTTC. As protein: CASSESGEQYF.

The chain couples TRBV7-2 to TRBJ1-5, with TRBD1 matching 7 bases. The V gene end was trimmed by 0 bases and the J gene end by 7 bases; junction bases not matched to a gene: 9. CDR3 length: 16 amino acids. CDR1 SGHTA and CDR2 FQGNSA come from the germline V gene. The CDR3 region is CASSLAADRADQPQHF. CDR3 bases: TGTGCCAGCAGCTTAGCGGCCGACAGGGCTGACCAGCCCCAGCATTTT.

This rearrangement joins TRBV29-1 to TRBJ1-1, with 9 bases aligning to TRBD1. The CDR3 spans 15 residues. Germline V lookup: CDR1 SQVTM, CDR2 ANQGSEA. The ends lost 6 bases at V and 3 bases at J; junction bases unmatched: 11. CDR3 sequence: CSVSPGTGTDTEAFF. The DNA for the CDR3 is TGCAGCGTCAGTCCCGGGACAGGGACGGACACTGAAGCTTTCTTT.

Of note for this clone: The sample holds other DNA sequences that translate to the same CDR3. V usage is TRBV7-9 and J usage is TRBJ2-7; D possibly corresponds to TRBD1 (5 bases). CDR3 length: 12 residues. Germline V gene data show CDR1 as SEHNR and CDR2 as FQNEAQ (reference sequence). Trimming left V 2 bases short and J 4 bases short, with 6 bases between. Here the CDR3 reads CASSLQGYEQYF. The CDR3, as DNA: TGTGCCAGCAGCTTACAGGGTTACGAGCAGTACTTC. The full variable domain, with the rest looked up from reference TRBV7-9 and TRBJ2-7, is DTGVSQNPRHKITKRGQNVTFRCDPISEHNRLYWYRQTLGQGPEFLTYFQNEAQLEKSRLLSDRFSAERPKGSFSTLEIQRTEQGDSAMYLCASSLQGYEQYFGPGTRLTVT.

This chain connects TRBV5-1 to TRBJ1-2, with TRBD1 identical over 8 bases. Germline-derived CDR1 and CDR2 are SGHRS and YFSETQ. V gave up 9 bases and J gave up 6 bases; unmatched junction bases: 7. CDR3 length equals 12 residues. In nucleotides, the CDR3 is TGCGCCATCGGGGGCAGGGGGCATGGCTACACCTTC. Protein product: CAIGGRGHGYTF.

This rearrangement joins TRBV29-1 to TRBJ1-1; tentatively, D is TRBD1 (6 bases). The CDR3 contains 13 residues. V lost 8 bases and J lost 3, with 16 bases in between. Germline lookup yields CDR1 SQVTM and CDR2 ANQGSEA. CDR3 DNA: TGCAGCACACGACAGGTGGCGGACACTGAAGCTTTCTTT. Residues: CSTRQVADTEAFF.

The CDR3 sequence is CASSLRTGRNTEAFF. In nucleotides, the CDR3 is TGCGCCAGCAGCTTGCGGACAGGGAGGAACACTGAAGCTTTCTTT. The rearrangement joins TRBV5-1 to TRBJ1-1, with 8 bases fitting TRBD1. The CDR3 is 15 amino acids. Trimming at V came to 1 base and at J to 1 base, leaving 3 bases not matched to a gene. CDR1 is SGHRS, CDR2 YFSETQ, per germline.

The V gene is TRBV7-2, the J gene TRBJ2-1, with 12 bases that match TRBD1. The germline V gene encodes CDR1 SGHTA and CDR2 FQGNSA. The V gene end was trimmed by 2 bases and the J gene end by 8 bases; junction bases not matched to a gene: 7. This CDR3 spans 16 amino acids. CDR3 coding DNA: TGTGCCAGCAGCTTACATGGGGGGACAGGGGGCGATGAGCAGTTCTTC. It encodes CASSLHGGTGGDEQFF.